Listed below are T cell receptor beta chains from one sample, sequenced in a study of T cell responses to AZD1222 COVID-19 vaccine. Measured with immunoSEQ multiplex PCR; TCRdb has only the in-frame clones, and not every one. The profile shows fewer than 150,000 clones, around nine tenths of them singletons. Sequences were derived from peripheral blood, sampled on day 0 of AZD1222 vaccination. These receptors all stem from an adult in good health. The CDR3 runs from the conserved cysteine through the conserved F or W. A D gene is named only where the DNA matches it firmly. Not every row has a clone size; where given, it reads once, few, many or a size class.

d_gene	v_gene	j_gene	abundance	CDR3nt	CDR3aa
.	TRBV28	TRBJ1-4	.	TGTGCCAGCTCAGTAGGGTCGGAAAAACTGTTTTTT	CASSVGSEKLFF
.	TRBV10-3	TRBJ1-5	.	TGTGCCACGAGTCAGGGGAAGAGCAATCAGCCCCAGCATTTT	CATSQGKSNQPQHF
.	TRBV9	TRBJ1-1	.	TGTGCCAGCAGCGTAGGGGGAAAGGACACTGAAGCTTTCTTT	CASSVGGKDTEAFF
.	TRBV2	TRBJ2-5	.	TGTGCCAGCAGTGTTGAGACAGGCACCCAAGAGACCCAGTACTTC	CASSVETGTQETQYF
.	TRBV29-1	TRBJ2-7	.	TGCAGCGTTGACTTGGGCCAGGCCTACGAGCAGTACTTC	CSVDLGQAYEQYF
TRBD1	TRBV7-2	TRBJ1-5	.	TGTGCCAGCAGCTTAGTAGGGACAGGGGGGAATCAGCCCCAGCATTTT	CASSLVGTGGNQPQHF
.	TRBV1	TRBJ2-3	.	TGCACCAGCAGCGGGGATACGCAGTATTTT	CTSSGDTQYF
.	TRBV5-4	TRBJ1-2	.	TGTGCCATCCTCGACCGGGGGTATGGCTACACCTTC	CAILDRGYGYTF
.	TRBV6-5	TRBJ2-3	once	TGTGCCAGCAGCTATAACACAGATACGCAGTATTTT	CASSYNTDTQYF
.	TRBV10-3	TRBJ2-7	.	TGTGCCACCGCCCTTACCGGGTCCGCAGGCGAGCAGTACTTC	CATALTGSAGEQYF
.	TRBV10-2	TRBJ2-7	once	TGCGCCAGCAGTGAGATTAGCGACTACGAGCAGTACTTC	CASSEISDYEQYF
.	TRBV15	TRBJ2-6	.	TGTGCCACCGCCGAGACACAGGGAAGCGGGGCCAACGTCCTGACTTTC	CATAETQGSGANVLTF
TRBD2	TRBV11-2	TRBJ2-3	once	TGTGCCAGCAGCTCCGGGAGGTGGGGAAGCACAGATACGCAGTATTTT	CASSSGRWGSTDTQYF
.	TRBV4-1	TRBJ1-6	.	TGCGCCAGCAGCCAAGAGAGGGGAGGAGGCTCCTATAATTCACCCCTCCACTTT	CASSQERGGGSYNSPLHF
.	TRBV10-1	TRBJ2-3	.	TGCGCCAGCAGTGACGCTCAGGCAGATACGCAGTATTTT	CASSDAQADTQYF
.	TRBV6-2/TRBV6-3	TRBJ1-6	.	TGTGCCAGCAGTCACAAACTGGGTCTTAATTCACCCCTCCACTTT	CASSHKLGLNSPLHF
.	TRBV28	TRBJ1-2	.	TGTGCCAGCAGTTTTTCAGCAGGAAGCGCTAACTATGGCTACACCTTC	CASSFSAGSANYGYTF
.	TRBV30	TRBJ1-2	once	TGTGCCTGGAGTGTAGGCAGGCCGGGAGGAGGATATGGCTACACCTTC	CAWSVGRPGGGYGYTF
.	TRBV5-1	TRBJ1-3	once	TGCGCCAGCAGCTTGGAGGGCAATCCAGGAAACACCATATATTTT	CASSLEGNPGNTIYF
.	TRBV10-2	TRBJ1-1	.	TGCGCCAGCAGGTTGACAGGACCGAACACTGAAGCTTTCTTT	CASRLTGPNTEAFF
.	TRBV10-3	TRBJ2-2	.	TGTGCCACTCTCCGGAACACCGGGGAGCTGTTTTTT	CATLRNTGELFF
.	TRBV7-8	TRBJ1-2	.	TGTGCCAGCAGCTTATCCCTCGACAGCTATGGCTACACCTTC	CASSLSLDSYGYTF
TRBD1	TRBV27	TRBJ1-1	large	TGTGCCAGCAGTTCGAGGACAGGGGGCTACACTGAAGCTTTCTTT	CASSSRTGGYTEAFF
.	TRBV18	TRBJ2-2	few	TGTGCCAGCTCACCAGTAAGCATCCCCCCCAACACCGGGGAGCTGTTTTTT	CASSPVSIPPNTGELFF
TRBD1	TRBV6-4	TRBJ2-1	.	TGTGCCAGCAGCAGGGGGCCCTCCTACAATGAGCAGTTCTTC	CASSRGPSYNEQFF
TRBD1	TRBV10-3	TRBJ2-7	.	TGTGCCATCAGGACCTCGACAGGGGGGAGCGAGCAGTACTTC	CAIRTSTGGSEQYF
.	TRBV15	TRBJ1-2	.	TGTGCCACCAGCGGCAAGGGACCTTGGAGCTATGGCTACACCTTC	CATSGKGPWSYGYTF
.	TRBV7-9	TRBJ1-1	.	TGTGCCAGCAGCTCGGGATTTTCTGAAGCTTTCTTT	CASSSGFSEAFF
TRBD1	TRBV7-9	TRBJ1-2	.	TGTGCCAGCAACAAAAATCAGGGGGCTGGCTATGGCTACACCTTC	CASNKNQGAGYGYTF
.	TRBV29-1	TRBJ1-3	.	TGCAGCGTTGAAGCGTGGGGGGACTCTGGAAACACCATATATTTT	CSVEAWGDSGNTIYF
.	TRBV28	TRBJ1-2	.	TGTGCCAGCAGTTTAGGAGTTGGCTATGGCTACACCTTC	CASSLGVGYGYTF
TRBD1	TRBV5-1	TRBJ2-7	.	TGCGCCAGCAGACCCCCCCAAGACAGGGCGTTGGGCGAGCAGTACTTC	CASRPPQDRALGEQYF
.	TRBV19	TRBJ1-1	.	TGTGCCAGTAGTTCGGGATTGAACACTGAAGCTTTCTTT	CASSSGLNTEAFF
.	TRBV6-2/TRBV6-3	TRBJ1-4	medium-sized	TGTGCCAGCAGTTACCCGACGGATCACGGAGAAAAACTGTTTTTT	CASSYPTDHGEKLFF
.	TRBV4-3	TRBJ2-7	.	TGCGCCAGCAGCCAAGAGCCCCAGCGGAAGCAGTACTTC	CASSQEPQRKQYF
.	TRBV20-1	TRBJ1-3	.	TGCAGTGCTAGTTGGCACAGAGCTGGAAACACCATATATTTT	CSASWHRAGNTIYF
.	TRBV6-5	TRBJ1-6	.	TGTGCCAGCAGTCGGGGACCGCAGAATTCACCCCTCCACTTT	CASSRGPQNSPLHF
.	TRBV7-2	TRBJ1-6	.	TGTGCCAGCAGCTTACGCCAGGGCCAGTCACCCCTCCACTTT	CASSLRQGQSPLHF
TRBD1	TRBV20-1	TRBJ1-6	.	TGCAGTGCTAGTGGGGACAGTAACCGTAATTCACCCCTCCACTTT	CSASGDSNRNSPLHF
TRBD1	TRBV9	TRBJ2-1	.	TGTGCCAGCAGCGTACGACAGGGGGCGTACAATGAGCAGTTCTTC	CASSVRQGAYNEQFF
TRBD1	TRBV19	TRBJ1-5	.	TGTGCCACCTCCGGGACAGGGTCTCAGCCCCAGCATTTT	CATSGTGSQPQHF
TRBD2	TRBV6-5	TRBJ2-7	.	TGTGCCAGCAGTCCGGGACTAGCGGGAGTTTACGAGCAGTACTTC	CASSPGLAGVYEQYF
.	TRBV16	TRBJ2-7	.	TGTGCCAGCAGCCAATCACAGGGAGTCGGCGAGCAGTACTTC	CASSQSQGVGEQYF
.	TRBV30	TRBJ1-1	.	TGTGCCTGGAGAAAGGGGAACACTGAAGCTTTCTTT	CAWRKGNTEAFF
.	TRBV5-4	TRBJ2-7	.	TGTGCCAGCAGCTTGACGGATTCCCAGCGAACTTACGAGCAGTACTTC	CASSLTDSQRTYEQYF
TRBD2	TRBV7-2	TRBJ2-1	.	TGTGCCAGCAGCTTAGACGGCGGGAGGGCCAACAATGAGCAGTTCTTC	CASSLDGGRANNEQFF
TRBD2	TRBV7-6	TRBJ2-1	.	TGTGCCAGCAGCTCCCCTACTGGACTAGCGAGGCATGAGCAGTTCTTC	CASSSPTGLARHEQFF
TRBD2	TRBV5-4	TRBJ2-1	.	TGTGCCAGCACCCCCGGGACTAGCGGGGTTGAGCAGTTCTTC	CASTPGTSGVEQFF
TRBD2	TRBV9	TRBJ2-1	.	TGTGCCAGCAGCGCGACTAGCGGGAATGAGCAGTTCTTC	CASSATSGNEQFF
.	TRBV10-3	TRBJ2-5	.	TGTGCCATCAGTGAGTCCAAACGGGAGGGGGCGACCCAGTACTTC	CAISESKREGATQYF
.	TRBV6-5	TRBJ2-7	.	TGTGCCAGCAGTACCGGGGGCTCCTACGAGCAGTACTTC	CASSTGGSYEQYF
TRBD2	TRBV5-4	TRBJ2-5	.	TGTGCCAGCAGCAAGGGACTAGCGACCCAAGAGACCCAGTACTTC	CASSKGLATQETQYF
TRBD1	TRBV7-8	TRBJ1-4	.	TGTGCCAGCAGCTTACCACGGTGGGACAGGGGGCATGGAGTTAATGAAAAACTGTTTTTT	CASSLPRWDRGHGVNEKLFF
.	TRBV29-1	TRBJ1-6	.	TGCAGCGTTGGGTTTGACATAGGGTCACCCCTCCACTTT	CSVGFDIGSPLHF
.	TRBV7-2	TRBJ2-7	.	TGTGCCAGCAGCGAGGACCTCCCCGAGCAGTACTTC	CASSEDLPEQYF
.	TRBV30	TRBJ2-1	.	TGTGCCTGGAGTGTACCTGAGAATTCCTACAATGAGCAGTTCTTC	CAWSVPENSYNEQFF
.	TRBV12-3/TRBV12-4	TRBJ2-7	once	TGTGCCAGCAGCCCAGGCCGCTACGAGCAGTACTTC	CASSPGRYEQYF